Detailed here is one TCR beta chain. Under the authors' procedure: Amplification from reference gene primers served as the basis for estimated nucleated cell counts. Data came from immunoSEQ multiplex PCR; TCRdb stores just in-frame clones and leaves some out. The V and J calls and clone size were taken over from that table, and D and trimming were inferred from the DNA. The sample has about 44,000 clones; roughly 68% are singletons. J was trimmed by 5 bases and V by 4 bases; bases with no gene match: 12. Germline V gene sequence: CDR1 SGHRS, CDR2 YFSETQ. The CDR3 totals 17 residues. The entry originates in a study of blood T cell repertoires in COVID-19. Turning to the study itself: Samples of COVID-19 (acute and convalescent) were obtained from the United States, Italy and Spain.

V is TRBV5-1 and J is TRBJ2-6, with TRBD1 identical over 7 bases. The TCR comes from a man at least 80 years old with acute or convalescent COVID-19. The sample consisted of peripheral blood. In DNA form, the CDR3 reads TGCGCCAGCAGCCCCGGACAGGATTGGTTGAGGGCCAACGTCCTGACTTTC. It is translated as CASSPGQDWLRANVLTF. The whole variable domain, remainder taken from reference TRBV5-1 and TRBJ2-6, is KAGVTQTPRYLIKTRGQQVTLSCSPISGHRSVSWYQQTPGQGLQFLFEYFSETQRNKGNFPGRFSGRQFSNSRSEMNVSTLELGDSALYLCASSPGQDWLRANVLTFGAGSRLTVL.